This TCR beta chain is from a study of a mutant IDH1 vaccine in newly diagnosed glioma. The method was immunoSEQ multiplex PCR; TCRdb's version includes in-frame clones alone and lacks a portion of them. The sample consists of 50,000 to 70,000 clones, around 84% of them appearing once. The time point was: week 35, safety follow-up. Each vaccine dose was 300 ug of mutant IDH1 20-mer peptide, with topical imiquimod. In germline, CDR1 is SGHRS, CDR2 YFSETQ. This CDR3 has 15 amino acids. The J segment lost 10 bases and the V segment lost 0 bases, leaving 8 bases of the junction unmatched. To note about this clone: The antigen is undetermined.

The material sequenced was PBMCs, taken from a glioma patient whose treatment included an IDH1 peptide vaccine. This chain connects TRBV5-1 to TRBJ2-1; 9 bases fit TRBD2. The receptor was derived from a man aged 25-40 years with glioma. The CDR3 coding sequence is TGCGCCAGCAGCTTGGCTACGGCTAGCGGGGACGAGCAGTTCTTC. Its protein is CASSLATASGDEQFF.